Presented here are 15 T cell receptor beta chains from one specimen sequenced in a study of CD8 T cells in ankylosing spondylitis. TCRdb fed the 5' RACE reads into MiXCR, producing one record per CDR3 protein. Here the sample spans roughly 230,000 distinct CDR3 sequences, 18% being singletons. Sequenced input: blood, either unsorted or a sorted T cell fraction (not recorded which). The origin of the receptors is a male donor with ankylosing spondylitis or in good health (not recorded which).

The chain uses TRBV7-9 and TRBJ2-5; D is perhaps TRBD1 (5 bases). The V end lost 5 bases, the J end lost 3 bases, and 10 bases lay between the germline ends. This CDR3 comprises 13 residues. Germline V lookup: CDR1 SEHNR, CDR2 FQNEAQ (reference sequence). The CDR3 sequence is CASSTTEEETQYF. DNA of the CDR3: TGTGCCAGCAGCACGACAGAGGAAGAGACCCAGTACTTC.

This clonotype came up a few times. V and J are TRBV12-3 or TRBV12-4 and TRBJ1-1; D possibly corresponds to TRBD1 (5 bases). V lost 7 bases to trimming and J lost 2 bases, with 17 bases between them. The CDR3 spans 15 residues. In DNA, the CDR3 is TGTGCCAGCAACAAACCCGGGACGGTTAACACTGAAGCTTTCTTT. Encoded protein: CASNKPGTVNTEAFF.

This clonotype appeared a few times. The genes are TRBV2 and TRBJ2-5, with 13 bases matching TRBD2. The CDR3 extends over 16 amino acids. Germline V lookup: CDR1 SNHLY, CDR2 FYNNEI. The trim removed 7 bases at V and 4 bases at J, leaving 9 bases unmatched. The chain's CDR3 is CASNGGLAGNVETQYF. As DNA, the CDR3 is TGTGCCAGCAATGGGGGACTAGCGGGAAACGTAGAGACCCAGTACTTC.

This clonotype was observed a few times. J is TRBJ2-7 and V is TRBV19; TRBD2 aligns across 8 bases. This CDR3 spans 13 amino acids. CDR1 and CDR2 (germline): LNHDA, SQIVND (reference sequence). With V trimmed by 1 base and J by 5 bases, 1 base remained unmatched. The CDR3 nucleotides read TGTGCCAGTAGTATAGCCGGGAGGGACGAGCAGTACTTC. It codes for CASSIAGRDEQYF.

Comment on this clonotype: A much larger clone differs by one base, so this may be a read error. This chain uses TRBV7-2 with TRBJ2-1; the D gene is possibly TRBD2 (5 bases). CDR1 and CDR2 from the germline V gene are SGHTA and FQGNSA. The CDR3 is 14 amino acids. Here the CDR3 DNA reads TGTTCCAGCAGCTCGGGGTCCCTGTACAATGAGCAGTTCTTC. Amino acid sequence: CSSSSGSLYNEQFF. The variable domain in full, completed from reference TRBV7-2 and TRBJ2-1, reads GAGVSQSPSNKVTEKGKDVELRCDPISGHTALYWYRQSLGQGLEFLIYFQGNSAPDKSGLPSDRFSAERTGGSVSTLTIQRTQQEDSAVYLCSSSSGSLYNEQFFGPGTRLTVL.

This clonotype appeared a few times. V gene TRBV4-2 combines with J gene TRBJ2-7, with 9 bases fitting TRBD2. With 4 bases clipped from V and 3 bases from J, the junction kept 7 bases outside the gene matches. Germline V gene data show CDR1 as LGHNA and CDR2 as YNFKEQ. The CDR3 is 15 amino acids. The CDR3 loop reads CASSLMTSGGYEQYF. The DNA of the CDR3 is TGTGCCAGCAGCCTGATGACTAGCGGAGGCTACGAGCAGTACTTC.

This clonotype occurred once. The V and J genes are TRBV3-1 and TRBJ2-1, with D hard to call. CDR1 is LGHDT and CDR2 is YNNKEL in the germline V gene (reference sequence). CDR3 size: 14 residues. The germline V and J ends were trimmed by 1 base and 2 bases, with 6 bases remaining between them. CDR3 in amino acids: CASSQVEAYNEQFF. The CDR3 DNA reads TGTGCCAGCAGCCAAGTTGAGGCCTACAATGAGCAGTTCTTC.

This clonotype came up a few times. V gene TRBV7-9 combines with J gene TRBJ2-1; 7 bases match TRBD2. The CDR3 consists of 17 residues. The germline V gene has CDR1 SEHNR and CDR2 FQNEAQ (reference sequence). J gave up 9 bases and V 5 bases, and 19 bases lay outside the gene matches. CDR3 sequence: CASSPGLGEGHRGEQFF. For the CDR3, the DNA is TGTGCCAGCAGCCCTGGGTTGGGGGAGGGCCATCGGGGTGAGCAGTTCTTC.

The chain is built from TRBV29-1 and TRBJ2-1, with 11 bases identical to TRBD2. V dropped 7 bases and J dropped 8; count of bases not matched to a gene: 10. Germline CDR1 is SQVTM and CDR2 is ANQGSEA. This CDR3 spans 14 amino acids. This CDR3 is CSAGPLAGGHEQFF. For the CDR3, the DNA is TGCAGCGCTGGGCCCCTAGCGGGAGGTCATGAGCAGTTCTTC.

This chain uses TRBV15 with TRBJ2-7, with 12 bases matching TRBD1. The germline V gene has CDR1 LNHNV and CDR2 YYDKDF (reference sequence). The ends lost 5 bases at V and 7 bases at J; junction bases unmatched: 6. The CDR3 has 14 residues. The CDR3 nucleotides are TGTGCCACCAGCCGGGACAGGGGGCTTGAAGAGCAGTACTTC. This codes for CATSRDRGLEEQYF.

The chain recombines TRBV4-1 with TRBJ2-1, with 7 bases identical to TRBD1. The CDR3 runs to 20 residues. Germline loops: CDR1 MGHRA, CDR2 YSYEKL. With V trimmed by 1 base and J by 12 bases, 27 bases remained unmatched. The chain's CDR3 is CASSQVEFQVGQLGAGWQFF. The DNA for the CDR3 is TGCGCCAGCAGCCAAGTTGAGTTCCAAGTGGGACAGTTAGGTGCAGGGTGGCAGTTCTTC.

This clonotype turned up a few times. This chain uses TRBV20-1 with TRBJ2-3; tentative D call: TRBD1 (5 bases). The germline V gene has CDR1 DFQATT and CDR2 SNEGSKA (reference sequence). V was trimmed by 3 bases and J by 4 bases, leaving 11 bases between them. The CDR3 totals 13 residues. The CDR3 nucleotides read TGCAGTGCTAGTGAGGCAGGGCCAGATACGCAGTATTTT. It is translated as CSASEAGPDTQYF.

There are a few counts of this clonotype. The chain recombines TRBV12-3 or TRBV12-4 with TRBJ2-7; TRBD1 might be the D (6 bases). The V and J ends lost 3 bases and 6 bases respectively, with 21 bases between them. The CDR3 spans 16 residues. The CDR3 spells CASSFGQPRYRSEQYF. The DNA for the CDR3 is TGTGCCAGCAGTTTCGGACAGCCCAGGTATCGATCCGAGCAGTACTTC.

The chain combines TRBV12-3 or TRBV12-4 with TRBJ1-3, with TRBD1 as a possible D gene (5 bases). The V end lost 6 bases, the J end lost 8 bases, and 14 bases lay between the germline ends. The CDR3 has 13 amino acids. This CDR3 reads CASSWGLEDTIYF. The CDR3 DNA sequence: TGTGCCAGCAGCTGGGGCCTCGAGGACACCATATATTTT.

This rearrangement joins TRBV29-1 to TRBJ2-7, with a tentative D call TRBD2 (6 bases). V lost 2 bases and J lost 3, with 11 bases in between. CDR1 is SQVTM, CDR2 ANQGSEA, per germline. CDR3 length equals 13 residues. CDR3 coding DNA: TGCAGCGTTGAATTGGAGGGAATCTACGAGCAGTACTTC. This codes for CSVELEGIYEQYF.